The rows below give T cell receptor beta chains drawn from one sample of a study of identical twins. Via MiXCR, TCRdb re-called the 5' RACE reads, giving one row per CDR3 protein. The sample carries some 710,000 distinct CDR3 sequences, roughly 6.2% recorded once. What was sequenced was naive T cells sorted from blood. The receptors here all came from a man younger than 30 in good health. Each CDR3 is given with its conserved first and last residue. Fields, in order: J gene, clone size, V gene, CDR3 protein. Some rows have no size entry. The others give once, few or many, or a class for an expanded clone.

J: TRBJ2-5; size: few; V: TRBV20-1; CDR3: CSITGGTSGSRETQYF
J: TRBJ2-7; size: many; V: TRBV24-1; CDR3: CATMGKLLYEQYF
J: TRBJ2-3; size: NA; V: TRBV6-2/TRBV6-3; CDR3: CASSYSIAGGPDTQYF
J: TRBJ2-1; size: NA; V: TRBV3-1; CDR3: CASSQGWGSGNEQFF
J: TRBJ1-2; size: NA; V: TRBV7-9; CDR3: CASSYWTGVYGYTF
J: TRBJ2-1; size: many; V: TRBV10-3; CDR3: CAISDQIYNEQFF
J: TRBJ2-4; size: few; V: TRBV11-2; CDR3: CASSLGLENIQYF
J: TRBJ2-5; size: few; V: TRBV3-1; CDR3: CASSHPGFGETQYF
J: TRBJ2-1; size: many; V: TRBV4-3; CDR3: CASSQEAGSSYNEQFF
J: TRBJ1-1; size: many; V: TRBV29-1; CDR3: CSVTLTGTNTEAFF
J: TRBJ2-7; size: many; V: TRBV28; CDR3: CASSPRSGISSYEQYF
J: TRBJ2-2; size: many; V: TRBV12-3/TRBV12-4; CDR3: CASRARDRGAGELFF
J: TRBJ2-7; size: few; V: TRBV20-1; CDR3: CSAPRPSAYEQYF
J: TRBJ2-1; size: NA; V: TRBV4-3; CDR3: CASSNLGTSLGNEQFF
J: TRBJ2-4; size: many; V: TRBV4-1; CDR3: CASSQPTGPRITKNIQYF
J: TRBJ2-3; size: many; V: TRBV4-2; CDR3: CASSQELKFPGTGLSTDTQYF
J: TRBJ1-1; size: NA; V: TRBV10-2; CDR3: CASSFRGGEAFF
J: TRBJ2-4; size: many; V: TRBV5-1; CDR3: CASSLGQGASKNIQYF
J: TRBJ2-7; size: many; V: TRBV27; CDR3: CASSFGLAGDEQYF
J: TRBJ2-7; size: few; V: TRBV20-1; CDR3: CSAKRTGVHEQYF
J: TRBJ2-7; size: few; V: TRBV28; CDR3: CASSFPGQGDHEQYF
J: TRBJ1-2; size: NA; V: TRBV4-1; CDR3: CASSHGTDYGYTF
J: TRBJ2-7; size: many; V: TRBV12-3/TRBV12-4; CDR3: CASSALAGAGEQYF
J: TRBJ2-7; size: many; V: TRBV7-2; CDR3: CASSLHAKAGMPYEQYF
J: TRBJ2-1; size: many; V: TRBV11-2; CDR3: CASSSGQGGFGNEQFF
J: TRBJ2-3; size: NA; V: TRBV5-6; CDR3: CASSPVGPGTQYF
J: TRBJ1-5; size: NA; V: TRBV20-1; CDR3: CSASPLSGTGNQPQHF
J: TRBJ1-1; size: few; V: TRBV5-5; CDR3: CASSRRWNTEAFF
J: TRBJ1-4; size: many; V: TRBV12-3/TRBV12-4; CDR3: CASRKNRVVEEKLFF
J: TRBJ2-5; size: NA; V: TRBV7-2; CDR3: CASSPDGRGETQYF
J: TRBJ2-4; size: few; V: TRBV28; CDR3: CASSGGRGGLDIQYF
J: TRBJ2-7; size: NA; V: TRBV20-1; CDR3: CSARGLGTEDYEQYF
J: TRBJ1-1; size: many; V: TRBV12-3/TRBV12-4; CDR3: CASSLKGAGNTEAFF
J: TRBJ2-2; size: many; V: TRBV29-1; CDR3: CSVRPGQGTPGELFF
J: TRBJ2-1; size: NA; V: TRBV5-1; CDR3: CASSTPREGSYNEQFF
J: TRBJ1-2; size: many; V: TRBV4-1; CDR3: CASSQDPGEYGYTF
J: TRBJ1-4; size: many; V: TRBV7-9; CDR3: CASSEPGQGVEKLFF
J: TRBJ2-3; size: few; V: TRBV10-3; CDR3: CAISELSTDTQYF
J: TRBJ2-1; size: NA; V: TRBV14; CDR3: CASSHIGWSIGYNEQFF
J: TRBJ1-1; size: many; V: TRBV6-1; CDR3: CASTPYGGPMNTEAFF
J: TRBJ2-5; size: many; V: TRBV12-3/TRBV12-4; CDR3: CASSRLSQETQYF
J: TRBJ2-5; size: few; V: TRBV10-3; CDR3: CAISLGTGPKETQYF